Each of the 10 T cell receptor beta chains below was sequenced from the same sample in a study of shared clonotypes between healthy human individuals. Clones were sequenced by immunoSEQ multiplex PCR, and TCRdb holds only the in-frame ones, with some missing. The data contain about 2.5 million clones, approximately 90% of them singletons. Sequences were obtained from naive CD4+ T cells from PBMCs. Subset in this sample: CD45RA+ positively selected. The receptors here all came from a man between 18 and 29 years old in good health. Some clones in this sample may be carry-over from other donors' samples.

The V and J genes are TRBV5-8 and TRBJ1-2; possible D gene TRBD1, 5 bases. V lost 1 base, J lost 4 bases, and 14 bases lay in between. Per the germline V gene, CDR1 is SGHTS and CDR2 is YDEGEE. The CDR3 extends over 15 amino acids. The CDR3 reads CASSLTGQGGYGYTF. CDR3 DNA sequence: TGTGCCAGCAGCTTGACGGGGCAGGGAGGCTATGGCTACACCTTC.

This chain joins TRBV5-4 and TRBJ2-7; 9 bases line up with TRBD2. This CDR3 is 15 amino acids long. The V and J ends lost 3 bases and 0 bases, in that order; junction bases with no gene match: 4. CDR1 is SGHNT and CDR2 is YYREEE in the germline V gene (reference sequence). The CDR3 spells CASSSELAGSYEQYF. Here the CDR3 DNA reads TGTGCCAGCAGCTCCGAACTAGCGGGCTCCTACGAGCAGTACTTC.

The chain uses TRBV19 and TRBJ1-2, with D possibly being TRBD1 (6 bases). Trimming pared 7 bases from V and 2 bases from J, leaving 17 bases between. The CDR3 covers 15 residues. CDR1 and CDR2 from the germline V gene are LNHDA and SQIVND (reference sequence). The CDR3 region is CASKSPGAGNYGYTF. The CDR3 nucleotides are TGTGCCAGTAAGTCCCCAGGGGCCGGGAACTATGGCTACACCTTC.

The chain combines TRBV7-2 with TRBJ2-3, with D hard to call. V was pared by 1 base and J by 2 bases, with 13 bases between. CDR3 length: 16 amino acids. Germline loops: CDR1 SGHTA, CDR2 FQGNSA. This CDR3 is CASSLDRARATDTQYF. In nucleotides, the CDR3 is TGTGCCAGCAGCTTAGACCGGGCTAGAGCCACAGATACGCAGTATTTT. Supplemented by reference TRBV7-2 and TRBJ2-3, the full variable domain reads GAGVSQSPSNKVTEKGKDVELRCDPISGHTALYWYRQSLGQGLEFLIYFQGNSAPDKSGLPSDRFSAERTGGSVSTLTIQRTQQEDSAVYLCASSLDRARATDTQYFGPGTRLTVL.

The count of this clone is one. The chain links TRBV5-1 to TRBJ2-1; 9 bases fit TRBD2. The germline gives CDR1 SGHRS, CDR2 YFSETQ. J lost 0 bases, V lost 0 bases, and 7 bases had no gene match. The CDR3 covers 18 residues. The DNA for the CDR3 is TGCGCCAGCAGCTTGGCCCTGGCTAGCGGGAACTCCTACAATGAGCAGTTCTTC. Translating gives CASSLALASGNSYNEQFF.

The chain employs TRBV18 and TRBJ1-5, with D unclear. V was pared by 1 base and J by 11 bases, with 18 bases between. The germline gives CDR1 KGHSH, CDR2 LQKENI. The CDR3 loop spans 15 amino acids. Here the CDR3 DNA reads TGTGCCAGCTCACCACTGACCGGAGGCCTTGGGTCCCAGCATTTT. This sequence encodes CASSPLTGGLGSQHF.

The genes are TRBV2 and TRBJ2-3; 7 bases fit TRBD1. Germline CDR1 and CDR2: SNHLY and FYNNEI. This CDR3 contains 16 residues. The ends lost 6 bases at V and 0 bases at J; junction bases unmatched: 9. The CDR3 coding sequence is TGTGCCAGCAGCGCTGAGGGGACAGCTAGCACAGATACGCAGTATTTT. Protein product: CASSAEGTASTDTQYF.

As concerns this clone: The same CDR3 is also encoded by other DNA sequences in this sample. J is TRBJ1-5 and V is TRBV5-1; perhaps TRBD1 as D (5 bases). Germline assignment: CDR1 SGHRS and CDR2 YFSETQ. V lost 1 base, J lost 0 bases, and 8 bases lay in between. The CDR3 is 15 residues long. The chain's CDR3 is CASSLSGVSNQPQHF. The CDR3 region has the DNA TGCGCCAGCAGCTTGTCGGGGGTTAGCAATCAGCCCCAGCATTTT.

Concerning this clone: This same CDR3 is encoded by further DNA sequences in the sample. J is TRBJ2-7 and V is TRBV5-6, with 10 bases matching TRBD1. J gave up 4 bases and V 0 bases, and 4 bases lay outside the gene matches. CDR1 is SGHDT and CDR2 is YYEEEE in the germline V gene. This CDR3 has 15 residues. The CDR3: CASSLGDRGLYEQYF. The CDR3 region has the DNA TGTGCCAGCAGCTTGGGAGACAGGGGGCTGTACGAGCAGTACTTC.

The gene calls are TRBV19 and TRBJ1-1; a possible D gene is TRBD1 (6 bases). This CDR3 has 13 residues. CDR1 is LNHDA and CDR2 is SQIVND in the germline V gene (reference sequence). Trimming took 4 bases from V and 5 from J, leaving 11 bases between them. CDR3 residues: CASSKWTVTEAFF. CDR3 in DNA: TGTGCCAGTAGTAAATGGACAGTAACTGAAGCTTTCTTT.